These 15 T cell receptor beta chains share one sample of origin, sequenced in a study of T cells in narcolepsy. Measured with immunoSEQ multiplex PCR; TCRdb has only the in-frame clones, and not every one. The table records under 30,000 clones, approximately 85% of them present only once. What was sequenced was CD45RA- memory CD4+ T cells from PBMCs. The receptors were sampled from a human donor with narcolepsy.

The chain has TRBV6-5 and TRBJ2-5; weak D call: TRBD2 (6 bases). Trimming removed 5 bases from V and 13 bases from J, with 20 bases in between. The CDR3 consists of 13 residues. Germline loops: CDR1 MNHEY, CDR2 SVGAGI. CDR3 DNA: TGTGCCAGCAGTCCGGGAGCGAGTCCCCAGCGGTACTTC. As protein: CASSPGASPQRYF.

This rearrangement joins TRBV5-1 to TRBJ2-3; TRBD1 matches 10 bases. Germline values: CDR1 SGHRS, CDR2 YFSETQ. V lost 4 bases to trimming and J lost 5 bases; unmatched junction nucleotides: 4. The CDR3 is 14 residues long. The CDR3 loop is CASSQDRGRDTQYF. In DNA form, the CDR3 reads TGCGCCAGCAGCCAAGACAGGGGGCGAGATACGCAGTATTTT.

The V and J genes are TRBV27 and TRBJ2-7; 7 bases agree with TRBD2. There are 13 residues in the CDR3. J lost 5 bases, V lost 5 bases, and 6 bases had no gene match. Germline V lookup: CDR1 MNHEY, CDR2 SMNVEV (reference sequence). CDR3 DNA sequence: TGTGCCAGCAGTATCCGGGAGGCCAACGAGCAGTACTTC. Protein: CASSIREANEQYF.

The sample holds one count of this clone. This chain links TRBV7-9 with TRBJ2-3, with 9 bases aligning to TRBD2. The CDR3 is made up of 17 amino acids. The V gene's germline CDR1 is SEHNR and CDR2 FQNEAQ (reference sequence). The V and J ends lost 5 bases and 4 bases, in that order; junction bases with no gene match: 13. The chain's CDR3 is CASSKRVAGVGSDTQYF. The DNA for the CDR3 is TGTGCCAGCAGCAAACGAGTAGCGGGAGTAGGCTCAGATACGCAGTATTTT.

This chain connects TRBV6-1 to TRBJ2-1, with TRBD2 identical over 7 bases. The CDR3 totals 13 residues. V was clipped by 11 bases and J by 8 bases; unmatched bases: 12. Germline CDR1 MNHNS, CDR2 SASEGT. The CDR3 spells CAPGGGPIDEQFF. The CDR3 nucleotides are TGTGCCCCCGGGGGAGGGCCGATTGATGAGCAGTTCTTC.

The rearrangement links TRBV19 to TRBJ1-4; 7 bases line up with TRBD1. The CDR3 totals 16 residues. With 2 bases clipped from V and 5 bases from J, the junction kept 8 bases outside the gene matches. Looked up from germline, CDR1 is LNHDA and CDR2 is SQIVND (reference sequence). For the CDR3, the DNA is TGTGCCAGTAGTATAAGGAAGACAGGGCCAAATGAAAAACTGTTTTTT. It encodes CASSIRKTGPNEKLFF.

This chain joins TRBV2 and TRBJ1-2, with TRBD1 matching over 7 bases. The CDR3 runs 11 residues. Germline V gene lookup returns CDR1 SNHLY and CDR2 FYNNEI. Trimming cost V 4 bases and J 13 bases; bases outside gene matches: 6. The DNA of the CDR3 is TGTGCCAGCAGTGCAACAGGGGTTTTCACCTTC. Residues: CASSATGVFTF.

The chain combines TRBV19 with TRBJ2-7; 8 positions agree with TRBD1. This CDR3 has 16 amino acids. With V trimmed by 4 bases and J by 3 bases, 11 bases remained unmatched. CDR1 and CDR2 (germline): LNHDA, SQIVND (reference sequence). This CDR3 reads CASSKHGTGGFYEQYF. DNA for the CDR3: TGTGCCAGTAGTAAACACGGGACAGGAGGGTTCTACGAGCAGTACTTC.

J is TRBJ2-2 and V is TRBV6-5; 10 bases are shared with TRBD1. V lost 5 bases, J lost 6 bases, and 6 bases stayed unmatched. Germline loops: CDR1 MNHEY, CDR2 SVGAGI. The CDR3 has 15 amino acids. The CDR3 reads CASSPRQGAAGELFF. The CDR3 nucleotides are TGTGCCAGCAGTCCTCGACAGGGGGCCGCCGGGGAGCTGTTTTTT.

V is TRBV6-1 and J is TRBJ1-5; weak D call: TRBD1 (6 bases). Germline V CDR1 and CDR2: MNHNS, SASEGT. V lost 3 bases to trimming and J lost 0 bases, with 9 bases between them. There are 15 residues in the CDR3. The CDR3 sequence is CASSDYRDSNQPQHF. The CDR3 bases are TGTGCCAGCAGTGACTACAGGGATAGCAATCAGCCCCAGCATTTT.

The V and J genes are TRBV5-1 and TRBJ1-1, with unresolved D. The V gene's germline CDR1 is SGHRS and CDR2 YFSETQ. The ends were cut back, 6 bases at V and 5 bases at J, with 14 bases in the middle. The CDR3 has 13 amino acids. CDR3: CASTNQMRTEAFF. The DNA of the CDR3 is TGCGCCAGCACGAATCAGATGAGGACTGAAGCTTTCTTT.

This chain uses TRBV9 with TRBJ1-3, with TRBD1 matching over 8 bases. V shed 4 bases, J shed 4 bases, and the junction held 7 bases outside the gene matches. This CDR3 has 15 amino acids. Germline CDR1 is SGDLS and CDR2 is YYNGEE. CDR3: CASSPSGGRGNTIYF. The CDR3 DNA is TGTGCCAGCAGCCCCTCAGGGGGCAGGGGAAACACCATATATTTT.

By frequency in the sample, this clone is medium-sized. V usage is TRBV19 and J usage is TRBJ2-6, with D possibly TRBD1 on 6 matching bases. The CDR3 contains 14 residues. Germline V gene sequence: CDR1 LNHDA, CDR2 SQIVND (reference sequence). Trimming took 6 bases from V and 4 from J, leaving 10 bases between them. The CDR3 reads CASRPGAGANVLTF. CDR3 nucleotide sequence: TGTGCCAGTAGACCAGGGGCGGGGGCCAACGTCCTGACTTTC.

The table lists this clone with a few counts. The V and J genes are TRBV6-1 and TRBJ2-5; unclear D gene. V lost 6 bases and J 0 bases, leaving 14 bases between the germline ends. The CDR3 has 15 residues. Germline loops: CDR1 MNHNS, CDR2 SASEGT. This CDR3 is CASRLSGQHQETQYF. CDR3 bases: TGTGCCAGCAGGCTGAGTGGGCAGCACCAAGAGACCCAGTACTTC.

CDR3 DNA: TGTGCCAGCAGGCCCGAGGGACAGGGGGGTCAGCCCCAGCATTTT. This gives the protein CASRPEGQGGQPQHF. The rearrangement joins TRBV6-5 to TRBJ1-5, with 11 nucleotides matching TRBD1. V shed 6 bases and J 6 bases; nucleotides not matched to a gene: 7. This CDR3 contains 15 residues. Germline V gene sequence: CDR1 MNHEY, CDR2 SVGAGI.